The 25 T cell receptor beta chains presented below share a single source sample, sequenced in a study of regulatory T cells in long-lasting Graves disease. Arm-PCR with iRepertoire HTBI primers amplified the CDR3 regions for these TCR beta libraries. One entry per CDR3 protein, called by TCRdb with MiXCR from the multiplex PCR reads. This sample yields roughly 360,000 distinct CDR3 sequences, of which approximately 12% are seen a single time; approximately 17% belongs to the top ten. Documented time point: newly diagnosed GD, antithyroid drugs for less than 3 months. PBMC RNA was the source of the TCR library. These data were likewise used in another study, on T cells in Graves' hyperthyroidism and ophthalmopathy.

Source: peripheral blood mononuclear cells (PBMCs), taken at new diagnosis, from a patient treated with antithyroid drugs. These receptors all stem from a woman aged 18 to 35 with Graves disease.

There are many counts of this clonotype. The V call is TRBV20-1, the J call TRBJ1-1; D ambiguous. Germline loops: CDR1 DFQATT, CDR2 SNEGSKA (reference sequence). The CDR3 length is 15 residues. V shed 6 bases and J shed 5 bases, with 22 bases lying between them. The CDR3 spells CSAPPSREVRTEAFF. The CDR3 DNA reads as TGCAGTGCACCTCCAAGCCGGGAGGTCCGGACTGAAGCTTTCTTT.

This clonotype was seen at least ten times. This chain links TRBV7-2 with TRBJ2-1; D possibly corresponds to TRBD2 (5 bases). Germline V gene data show CDR1 as SGHTA and CDR2 as FQGNSA. CDR3 length equals 13 residues. V lost 5 bases and J lost 8, with 13 bases in between. The CDR3 sequence is CASSLNPGYEQFF. The CDR3 DNA reads TGTGCCAGCAGCCTCAACCCGGGGTATGAGCAGTTCTTC.

This clonotype was counted a few times. This chain connects TRBV27 to TRBJ2-3; 9 bases align to TRBD1. Germline lookup yields CDR1 MNHEY and CDR2 SMNVEV (reference sequence). The junction had 11 bases not matched to a gene; V was cut back by 3 bases and J by 1 base. This CDR3 spans 18 amino acids. DNA for the CDR3: TGTGCCAGCAGTTTGTGGCCGGGGACAGGGCCCGGCACAGATACGCAGTATTTT. This codes for CASSLWPGTGPGTDTQYF.

This clonotype was counted at least ten times. The chain combines TRBV27 with TRBJ1-5, with D possibly TRBD1 on 5 matching bases. The CDR3 length is 15 residues. Germline lookup yields CDR1 MNHEY and CDR2 SMNVEV (reference sequence). The V end was cut by 3 bases, the J end by 0 bases, with 9 bases between. The CDR3 DNA sequence: TGTGCCAGCAGTTTGGCAGGGTATAGCAATCAGCCCCAGCATTTT. As protein: CASSLAGYSNQPQHF.

This clonotype came up a few times. J is TRBJ2-2 and V is TRBV7-6; TRBD1 matches at 10 bases. Germline values: CDR1 SGHVS, CDR2 FNYEAQ. The CDR3 covers 16 residues. V lost 5 bases to trimming and J lost 6 bases; unmatched junction nucleotides: 9. The CDR3 DNA reads as TGTGCCAGCAGCCAAGGGGGGACAGGGGTTCCCGGGGAGCTGTTTTTT. Protein sequence: CASSQGGTGVPGELFF.

In its sample, this clonotype was seen many times. The chain is built from TRBV20-1 and TRBJ1-1; D unclear. CDR1 is DFQATT and CDR2 is SNEGSKA in the germline V gene (reference sequence). Trimming pared 0 bases from V and 5 bases from J, leaving 7 bases between. The CDR3 extends over 12 amino acids. This CDR3 reads CSARDRRTEAFF. Written as DNA, the CDR3 is TGCAGTGCTAGAGATCGAAGGACTGAAGCTTTCTTT.

This chain uses TRBV10-3 with TRBJ1-4, with 7 nucleotides matching TRBD1. The CDR3 has 15 residues. Trimming cost V 6 bases and J 0 bases; bases outside gene matches: 4. Germline V gives CDR1 ENHRY, CDR2 SYGVKD. The CDR3 loop reads CAISEQGSTNEKLFF. CDR3 bases: TGTGCCATCAGCGAACAGGGGTCAACTAATGAAAAACTGTTTTTT.

This clonotype was recorded a few times. The chain joins TRBV7-3 to TRBJ2-6; a possible D gene is TRBD2 (7 bases). The CDR3 sequence is 17 residues long. V lost 8 bases and J 1 base, leaving 18 bases between the germline ends. CDR1 and CDR2 (germline): SGHTA, FQGTGA. As DNA, the CDR3 is TGTGCCAGCCAAGGGGGGGGCCAGGGTTCTGGGGCCAACGTCCTGACTTTC. Translating it yields CASQGGGQGSGANVLTF.

The chain has TRBV3-1 and TRBJ2-5; TRBD1 or TRBD2 may be the D gene (5 bases each). This CDR3 spans 15 amino acids. V lost 4 bases, J lost 5 bases, and 17 bases lay in between. Germline V gene lookup returns CDR1 LGHDT and CDR2 YNNKEL (reference sequence). The CDR3 sequence is CASSPFSGPGETQYF. DNA for the CDR3: TGTGCCAGCAGCCCTTTTTCGGGGCCCGGCGAGACCCAGTACTTC.

The chain has TRBV19 and TRBJ2-3; 9 nucleotides align to TRBD2. Germline-derived CDR1 and CDR2 are LNHDA and SQIVND (reference sequence). J lost 5 bases, V lost 6 bases, and 18 bases had no gene match. The CDR3 has 18 residues. Written as DNA, the CDR3 is TGTGCCAGTAGGGGACGGACTAGCGAGACGAGGAGGGGAGATACGCAGTATTTT. Amino acids: CASRGRTSETRRGDTQYF. The entire variable domain, with the rest obtained from reference TRBV19 and TRBJ2-3, is as follows: DGGITQSPKYLFRKEGQNVTLSCEQNLNHDAMYWYRQDPGQGLRLIYYSQIVNDFQKGDIAEGYSVSREKKESFPLTVTSAQKNPTAFYLCASRGRTSETRRGDTQYFGPGTRLTVL.

The V gene is TRBV2, the J gene TRBJ2-5, with 9 bases aligning to TRBD1. The V segment lost 7 bases and the J segment 2 bases; nucleotides outside the gene matches: 5. The CDR3 contains 14 residues. Germline V gene data show CDR1 as SNHLY and CDR2 as FYNNEI. CDR3 region: CASIRDRAQETQYF. The CDR3 region has the DNA TGTGCCAGCATCCGGGACAGGGCTCAAGAGACCCAGTACTTC. The whole variable domain, remainder taken from reference TRBV2 and TRBJ2-5, is EPEVTQTPSHQVTQMGQEVILRCVPISNHLYFYWYRQILGQKVEFLVSFYNNEISEKSEIFDDQFSVERPDGSNFTLKIRSTKLEDSAMYFCASIRDRAQETQYFGPGTRLLVL.

This clonotype was counted between two and nine times. CDR3 amino acids: CASSISGGVEKLFF. The DNA of the CDR3 is TGTGCCAGTAGTATCTCGGGGGGTGTTGAAAAACTGTTTTTT. The chain links TRBV19 to TRBJ1-4, with a weak D call TRBD1 (5 bases). Trimming removed 3 bases from V and 7 bases from J, with 12 bases in between. The CDR3 spans 14 residues. The germline gives CDR1 LNHDA, CDR2 SQIVND (reference sequence).

This clonotype was picked up many times. V is TRBV6-1 and J is TRBJ1-3; no firm D call. This CDR3 region has 15 residues. Trimming took off 3 bases at V and 7 bases at J, with 16 bases between the two ends. The germline V gene encodes CDR1 MNHNS and CDR2 SASEGT. The CDR3: CASSETVLTENTIYF. CDR3 coding DNA: TGTGCCAGCAGTGAGACTGTTCTAACTGAGAACACCATATATTTT.

A few counts support this clonotype. This sequence joins TRBV27 and TRBJ2-3; no clear D. V lost 4 bases to trimming and J lost 2 bases, with 16 bases between them. Germline V gene lookup returns CDR1 MNHEY and CDR2 SMNVEV (reference sequence). The length of the CDR3 is 16 residues. The CDR3 DNA reads TGTGCCAGCAGTTCGAGGATGGCCCTTTTCACAGATACGCAGTATTTT. Translating it yields CASSSRMALFTDTQYF.

This clonotype showed up just a few times. This chain connects TRBV7-9 to TRBJ1-4, with TRBD1 identical over 11 bases. J gave up 0 bases and V 5 bases, and 5 bases lay outside the gene matches. The CDR3 covers 17 residues. Germline loops: CDR1 SEHNR, CDR2 FQNEAQ (reference sequence). The CDR3 reads CASSLGQGVTTNEKLFF. CDR3 bases: TGTGCCAGCAGCCTGGGACAGGGGGTTACAACTAATGAAAAACTGTTTTTT.

This clonotype appeared many times. The chain joins TRBV12-3 or TRBV12-4 to TRBJ2-1; maybe TRBD2 (5 bases). Trimming pared 0 bases from V and 9 bases from J, leaving 12 bases between. This CDR3 is 14 amino acids long. This chain's CDR3 is CASSLASLVIEQFF. The CDR3 coding sequence is TGTGCCAGCAGTTTAGCGTCACTAGTCATTGAGCAGTTCTTC.

This clonotype was counted at least ten times. The V and J genes are TRBV12-3 or TRBV12-4 and TRBJ1-1, with TRBD1 matching over 8 bases. CDR3 length equals 14 residues. V trimming: 2 bases; J trimming: 4 bases; junction bases outside the gene matches: 3. Written as DNA, the CDR3 is TGTGCCAGCAGTTTAACAGGGGGAAGCACTGAAGCTTTCTTT. Its protein product is CASSLTGGSTEAFF.

This clonotype was seen repeatedly, ten times or more. The J gene is TRBJ2-5, the V gene TRBV4-2; 8 nucleotides align to TRBD1. This CDR3 is built from 16 residues. Germline-derived CDR1 and CDR2 are LGHNA and YNFKEQ. V lost 0 bases and J lost 7; bases outside the gene matches: 10. CDR3 loop: CASSQETGALLGTQYF. CDR3 nucleotides: TGTGCCAGCAGCCAAGAGACAGGGGCCCTTCTGGGGACCCAGTACTTC.

There are many counts of this clonotype. This chain uses TRBV6-1 with TRBJ1-3; D uncertain. Germline CDR1 MNHNS, CDR2 SASEGT. V dropped 3 bases and J dropped 0 bases, with 6 bases sitting between them. CDR3 size: 14 residues. CDR3 residues: CASSDIRSGNTIYF. CDR3 in DNA: TGTGCCAGCAGTGATATACGCTCTGGAAACACCATATATTTT.

This clonotype was seen many times. In DNA, the CDR3 is TGTGCCAGCACCGGCGGCCGGGGTTCAGACGGAAACACCATATATTTT. Amino acid sequence: CASTGGRGSDGNTIYF. This chain connects TRBV6-1 to TRBJ1-3; D is unresolved. This CDR3 contains 16 residues. Germline V lookup: CDR1 MNHNS, CDR2 SASEGT. Trimming removed 7 bases from V and 4 bases from J, with 20 bases in between.

This clonotype was detected many times. The chain links TRBV28 to TRBJ2-7; D may be TRBD1 or TRBD2 (5 bases each). Per germline, CDR1 MDHEN and CDR2 SYDVKM. The CDR3 is 13 residues long. Trimming stripped 5 bases from V and 5 bases from J, with 13 bases between. This CDR3 is CASSIILGDEQYF. The CDR3 DNA reads as TGTGCCAGCAGTATCATCCTGGGGGACGAGCAGTACTTC.

This clonotype was recorded at least ten times. This sequence joins TRBV3-1 and TRBJ2-4, with 9 bases matching TRBD2. Trimming at V came to 4 bases and at J to 6 bases, leaving 4 bases not matched to a gene. Germline V lookup: CDR1 LGHDT, CDR2 YNNKEL (reference sequence). The CDR3 totals 14 residues. Here the CDR3 reads CASSRAGGSNIQYF. The DNA for the CDR3 is TGTGCCAGCAGCCGAGCGGGGGGATCAAACATTCAGTACTTC.

CDR3 amino acids: CSVVQGGTEAFF. The CDR3 coding sequence is TGCAGCGTTGTCCAGGGCGGTACTGAAGCTTTCTTT. The rearrangement joins TRBV29-1 to TRBJ1-1; tentative D call: TRBD1 (5 bases). There are 12 residues in the CDR3. Germline values: CDR1 SQVTM, CDR2 ANQGSEA. Between the trimmed V and J ends, which lost 4 bases and 5 bases, there was a span of 11 bases.

There are many counts of this clonotype. The rearrangement uses TRBV24-1 and TRBJ2-7; 8 nucleotides align to TRBD2. CDR3 size: 15 residues. CDR1 is KGHDR, CDR2 SFDVKD, per germline. J lost 2 bases, V lost 3 bases, and 5 bases had no gene match. The CDR3 DNA reads as TGTGCCACCAGTGATAGCGGGAGTGGGGCCTACGAGCAGTACTTC. This codes for CATSDSGSGAYEQYF.

The sample holds many counts of this clonotype. The genes are TRBV7-9 and TRBJ2-5; no reliable D call. V dropped 1 base and J dropped 2 bases, with 5 bases sitting between them. The CDR3 covers 13 residues. Looked up from germline, CDR1 is SEHNR and CDR2 is FQNEAQ (reference sequence). The CDR3 DNA follows: TGTGCCAGCAGCTTAGACCAACAAGAGACCCAGTACTTC. It codes for CASSLDQQETQYF.